The 12 T cell receptor beta chains in this list originate from one sample, sequenced in a study of shared clonotypes between healthy human individuals. The method was immunoSEQ multiplex PCR; TCRdb's version includes in-frame clones alone and lacks a portion of them. Of 1,400,000 or so clones listed, less than 99% were seen once; the top ten hold over 0.3%. Sequenced input: naive CD4+ T cells sorted from blood. The sample's subset: CD45RA+ positively selected. These receptor sequences come from a man aged 30-40 years in good health.

The chain joins TRBV28 to TRBJ2-7; TRBD1 agrees at 7 bases. V dropped 6 bases and J dropped 2; count of bases not matched to a gene: 10. CDR3 length equals 15 residues. From germline, CDR1 is MDHEN and CDR2 SYDVKM. CDR3: CASSLETGWAYEQYF. The CDR3 nucleotides read TGTGCCAGCAGCTTGGAGACAGGGTGGGCCTACGAGCAGTACTTC.

The rearrangement joins TRBV7-8 to TRBJ2-7, with 8 bases identical to TRBD1. Germline trimming cut 1 base from V and 3 bases from J; bases unmatched to any gene: 8. The CDR3 sequence is 16 residues long. Germline V lookup: CDR1 SGHVS, CDR2 FQNEAQ. CDR3 sequence reads: CASSLVKGQGHYEQYF. The DNA of the CDR3 is TGTGCCAGCAGCTTAGTGAAAGGACAGGGACACTACGAGCAGTACTTC.

The chain links TRBV30 to TRBJ1-5, with D maybe TRBD1 (6 bases). Germline assignment: CDR1 GTSNPN and CDR2 SVGIG (reference sequence). The CDR3 loop spans 13 amino acids. V was clipped by 5 bases and J by 5 bases, with 13 bases between them. The CDR3 loop is CAWGIRGDQPQHF. The CDR3 nucleotides are TGTGCCTGGGGGATCAGGGGTGATCAGCCCCAGCATTTT.

V usage is TRBV5-1 and J usage is TRBJ2-1; 8 bases map to TRBD2. This CDR3 is 16 amino acids long. The junction had 16 bases not matched to a gene; V was cut back by 7 bases and J by 7 bases. The V gene's germline CDR1 is SGHRS and CDR2 YFSETQ. DNA of the CDR3: TGCGCCAGCCGCTACGAACGGGATAGCGGGGTAAATGAGCAGTTCTTC. Residues: CASRYERDSGVNEQFF.

The chain links TRBV7-9 to TRBJ1-5, with D uncertain. The V gene's germline CDR1 is SEHNR and CDR2 FQNEAQ (reference sequence). This CDR3 region has 13 residues. V shed 2 bases and J shed 6 bases, with 8 bases lying between them. Here the CDR3 DNA reads TGTGCCAGCAGCTTATCGTTGGGTCAGCCCCAGCATTTT. It specifies CASSLSLGQPQHF. Drawing the rest from reference TRBV7-9 and TRBJ1-5, the complete variable domain is DTGVSQNPRHKITKRGQNVTFRCDPISEHNRLYWYRQTLGQGPEFLTYFQNEAQLEKSRLLSDRFSAERPKGSFSTLEIQRTEQGDSAMYLCASSLSLGQPQHFGDGTRLSIL.

Notes on this clone: Other DNA sequences within the sample encode an identical CDR3. V is TRBV10-3 and J is TRBJ2-3; 10 bases fit TRBD2. CDR3 size: 14 residues. The germline V gene has CDR1 ENHRY and CDR2 SYGVKD. V lost 6 bases to trimming and J lost 1 base; unmatched junction nucleotides: 1. In DNA form, the CDR3 reads TGTGCCATCAGCGGGACTAGCGGCACAGATACGCAGTATTTT. This translates into CAISGTSGTDTQYF.

The chain recombines TRBV28 with TRBJ1-5, with a possible D match to TRBD1 (6 bases). Germline assignment: CDR1 MDHEN and CDR2 SYDVKM. V dropped 3 bases and J dropped 7 bases, with 13 bases sitting between them. The CDR3 runs to 14 residues. Written as DNA, the CDR3 is TGTGCCAGCAGTTTGGCCCCAGGGACACAGCCCCAGCATTTT. This encodes CASSLAPGTQPQHF.

With regard to this clone: Other DNA sequences within the sample encode an identical CDR3. J is TRBJ2-1 and V is TRBV20-1; TRBD2 might be the D (5 bases). The CDR3 loop spans 10 amino acids. V was shortened by 6 bases and J by 7 bases, with 7 bases between the two germline ends. Per germline, CDR1 DFQATT and CDR2 SNEGSKA (reference sequence). The CDR3 here is CSAGVNEQFF. For the CDR3, the DNA is TGCAGTGCCGGGGTGAATGAGCAGTTCTTC.

This chain uses TRBV7-2 with TRBJ2-7, with 12 bases lining up with TRBD2. This CDR3 comprises 15 residues. CDR1 SGHTA and CDR2 FQGNSA come from the germline V gene. V shed 4 bases and J 9 bases; nucleotides not matched to a gene: 10. In DNA form, the CDR3 reads TGTGCCAGCAGCTCTTTGACTAGCGGGAGCCTTGGGCAGTACTTC. This encodes CASSSLTSGSLGQYF.

The chain carries TRBV7-2 and TRBJ2-4; 9 positions match TRBD2. The CDR3 has 19 residues. Germline CDR1 SGHTA, CDR2 FQGNSA. The trim removed 5 bases at V and 2 bases at J, leaving 16 bases unmatched. In DNA, the CDR3 is TGTGCCAGCAGCGACGTCCTGTTCGCGGGAGGGGGGACCAAAAACATTCAGTACTTC. Translating it yields CASSDVLFAGGGTKNIQYF.

This chain connects TRBV28 to TRBJ2-7; tentatively, D is TRBD2 (5 bases). V gave up 7 bases and J gave up 5 bases, with 21 bases separating them. This CDR3 has 15 amino acids. Germline values: CDR1 MDHEN, CDR2 SYDVKM. CDR3 residues: CASIPDRLEEHEQYF. The CDR3 nucleotides are TGTGCCAGCATCCCAGACCGGCTGGAGGAACACGAGCAGTACTTC.

The chain carries TRBV10-3 and TRBJ2-7, with 9 positions matching TRBD2. Germline V gene data show CDR1 as ENHRY and CDR2 as SYGVKD. The V segment lost 5 bases and the J segment 1 base; nucleotides outside the gene matches: 9. The CDR3 runs to 16 residues. DNA for the CDR3: TGTGCCATCAGTTTAGCGGGAGCTTTCTCATCCTACGAGCAGTACTTC. Translation: CAISLAGAFSSYEQYF.